The source of this TCR beta chain is a study of T cells in Graves' hyperthyroidism and ophthalmopathy. Regions amplified from RNA transcripts were the TCR beta CDR3 regions. The TCR CDR3 was amplified in a first-round RT-PCR using the HTBI primer set. TCRdb re-called the multiplex PCR reads with MiXCR, one entry per CDR3 protein. The table includes roughly 400,000 distinct CDR3 sequences, around 25% detected once. The clonotype was recovered from a man over 45 with Graves' hyperthyroidism. The sample consisted of blood.

CDR3 region: CASSSGGIADTQYF. For the CDR3, the DNA is TGTGCCAGCAGCTCCGGCGGGATAGCAGATACGCAGTATTTT. The J gene is TRBJ2-3, the V gene TRBV7-3, with D possibly matching TRBD2 (6 bases). The CDR3 has 14 residues. Germline-derived CDR1 and CDR2 are SGHTA and FQGTGA. V dropped 4 bases and J dropped 4 bases, with 12 bases sitting between them. The complete variable domain, with remaining parts taken from reference TRBV7-3 and TRBJ2-3, reads GAGVSQTPSNKVTEKGKYVELRCDPISGHTALYWYRQSLGQGPEFLIYFQGTGAADDSGLPNDRFFAVRPEGSVSTLKIQRTERGDSAVYLCASSSGGIADTQYFGPGTRLTVL.